This T cell receptor beta chain is drawn from a study of T-cell reconstitution after alpha-beta-depleted transplantation in children (dated by TCRdb to 2015 to 2016). Some background on the complete study: Using TCR repertoire profiling, the study followed T-cell immune reconstitution in a quantitative way in children after TCRalphabeta/CD19-depleted allogeneic hematopoietic cell transplantation. What the research found in general, with its limitations: Apparently early alphabetaT-cell count recovery about two months after transplant reportedly relied on only several hundred rapidly expanded clones derived from non-depleted graft cells. In some patients, the high TCRbeta diversity seen at day 60 was put down to recipient T cells and intrathymic progenitors that had survived conditioning. Over the following months the frequencies of hyperexpanded clones went down, and after one year T-cell counts and TCRbeta diversity were mostly credited to newly produced T cells.

The sample's treatment or condition label is to be understood as: allogeneic hematopoietic cell transplantation with graft depleted of TCRalphabeta T cells and CD19 B cells. TCRalphabeta/CD19-depleted allogeneic hematopoietic cell grafts were given to the transplant recipients, all of whom were children. As regards this clonotype: There is no known antigen for this receptor. No base qualities exist here, and no much larger clone lies one base off it.

V sheds 5 bases and J sheds 5 bases, leaving 12 bases between their ends. Taken from cysteine to phenylalanine, the CDR3 has 13 residues. Only CDR3 DNA is held: 39 bases, read in frame from base 1. Sequences LNHNV (CDR1) and YYDKDF (CDR2) are obtained from the germline V gene (reference sequence). Receptors were amplified or captured by PCR. Instrument on record: Illumina HiSeq 2500. Molecular barcoding was employed in the preparation of TCR libraries, with unique molecular identifiers being used to normalize TCRbeta repertoire quantification. The public reads were reanalyzed by TCRdb: fastp trimming at Q25, MiXCR alignment, in-frame beta chains only. Rows are combined by CDR3 protein, so each entry shows the most common genes and DNA. The sample table contains approximately 400,000 distinct CDR3 sequences; only one count was recorded for under 20% of them. Of the sample, under 30% is held by the ten largest clones.

The specimen was PBMCs, mostly from graft donor cells, collected 360 days after TCRalphabeta/CD19-depleted stem cell transplant. The source is a boy less than two years old who had a stem cell transplant for Wiskott-Aldrich syndrome, so the T cells may come from the graft donor. Recombination linked TRBV15 to TRBJ1-2, with no confident D gene call. The CDR3 sequence is CATSLGLSYGYTF. The DNA sequence is given as TGTGCCACCAGCCTGGGTCTCTCTTATGGCTACACCTTC.